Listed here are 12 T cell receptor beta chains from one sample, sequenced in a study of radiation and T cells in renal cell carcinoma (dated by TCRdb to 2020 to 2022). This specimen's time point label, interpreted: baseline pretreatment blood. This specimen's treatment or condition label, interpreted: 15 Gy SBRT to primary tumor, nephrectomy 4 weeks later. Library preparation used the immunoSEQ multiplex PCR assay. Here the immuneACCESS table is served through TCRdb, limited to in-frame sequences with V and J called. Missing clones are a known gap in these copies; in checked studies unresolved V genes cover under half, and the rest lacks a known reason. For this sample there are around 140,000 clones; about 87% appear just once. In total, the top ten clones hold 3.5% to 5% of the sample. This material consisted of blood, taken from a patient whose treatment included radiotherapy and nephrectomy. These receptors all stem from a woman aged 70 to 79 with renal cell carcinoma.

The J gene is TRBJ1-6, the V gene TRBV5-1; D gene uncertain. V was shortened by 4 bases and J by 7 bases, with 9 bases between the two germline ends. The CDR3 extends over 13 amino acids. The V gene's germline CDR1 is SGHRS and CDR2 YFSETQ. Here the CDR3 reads CASSRRWNSPLHF. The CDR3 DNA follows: TGCGCCAGCAGCCGGCGATGGAATTCACCCCTCCACTTT.

CDR3 in DNA: TGTGCCAGTAGTATAGAGGGGACAGGGAAACAGCCCCAGCATTTT. This gives the protein CASSIEGTGKQPQHF. The chain recombines TRBV19 with TRBJ1-5; 9 bases are a match to TRBD1. After removal of 0 bases from V and 7 bases from J, the junction contained 4 bases not matched to a gene. The CDR3 has 15 amino acids. In germline, CDR1 is LNHDA, CDR2 SQIVND (reference sequence).

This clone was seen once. The CDR3 DNA reads as TGTGCCAGCAGCTCACACAGGGGTGGAAACACCATATATTTT. Encoded protein: CASSSHRGGNTIYF. The V gene is TRBV7-2, the J gene TRBJ1-3; 7 bases match TRBD1. V shed 4 bases, J shed 3 bases, and the junction held 3 bases outside the gene matches. From germline, CDR1 is SGHTA and CDR2 FQGNSA. CDR3 length: 14 amino acids.

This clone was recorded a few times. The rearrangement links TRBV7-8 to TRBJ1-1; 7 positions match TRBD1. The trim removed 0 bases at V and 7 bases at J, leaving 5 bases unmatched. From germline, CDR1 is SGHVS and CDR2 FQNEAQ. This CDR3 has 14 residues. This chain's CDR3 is CASSLATGRSEAFF. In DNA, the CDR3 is TGTGCCAGCAGCTTAGCGACAGGGAGGAGTGAAGCTTTCTTT.

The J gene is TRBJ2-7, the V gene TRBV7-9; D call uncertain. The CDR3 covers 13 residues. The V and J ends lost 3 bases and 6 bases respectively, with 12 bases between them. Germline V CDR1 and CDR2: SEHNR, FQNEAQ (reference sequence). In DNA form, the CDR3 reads TGTGCCAGCAGCTTCCCGAGCCCCACCGAGCAGTACTTC. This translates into CASSFPSPTEQYF. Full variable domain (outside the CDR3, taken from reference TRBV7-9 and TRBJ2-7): DTGVSQNPRHKITKRGQNVTFRCDPISEHNRLYWYRQTLGQGPEFLTYFQNEAQLEKSRLLSDRFSAERPKGSFSTLEIQRTEQGDSAMYLCASSFPSPTEQYFGPGTRLTVT.

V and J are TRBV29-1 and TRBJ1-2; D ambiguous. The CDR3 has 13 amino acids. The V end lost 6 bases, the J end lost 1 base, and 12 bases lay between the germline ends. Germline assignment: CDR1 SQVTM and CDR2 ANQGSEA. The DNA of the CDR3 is TGCAGCGTCTCGGGGTTGGGTAACTATGGCTACACCTTC. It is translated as CSVSGLGNYGYTF.

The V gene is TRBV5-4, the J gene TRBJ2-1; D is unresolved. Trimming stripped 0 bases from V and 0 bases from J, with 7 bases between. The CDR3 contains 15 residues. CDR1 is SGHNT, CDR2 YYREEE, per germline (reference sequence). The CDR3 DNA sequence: TGTGCCAGCAGCTTGGCCGTGAGCTCCTACAATGAGCAGTTCTTC. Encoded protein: CASSLAVSSYNEQFF.

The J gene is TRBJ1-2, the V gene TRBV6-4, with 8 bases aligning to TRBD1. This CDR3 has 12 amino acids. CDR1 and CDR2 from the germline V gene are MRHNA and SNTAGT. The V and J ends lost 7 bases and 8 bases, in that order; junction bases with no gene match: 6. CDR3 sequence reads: CASKDRGWGYTF. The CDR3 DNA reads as TGTGCCAGCAAAGACAGGGGCTGGGGCTACACCTTC.

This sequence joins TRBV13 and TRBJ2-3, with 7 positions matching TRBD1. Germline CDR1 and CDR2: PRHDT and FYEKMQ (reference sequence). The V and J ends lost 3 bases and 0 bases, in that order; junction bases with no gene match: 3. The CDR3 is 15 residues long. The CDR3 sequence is CASSLGQSSTDTQYF. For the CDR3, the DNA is TGTGCCAGCAGCTTGGGACAGTCTAGCACAGATACGCAGTATTTT.

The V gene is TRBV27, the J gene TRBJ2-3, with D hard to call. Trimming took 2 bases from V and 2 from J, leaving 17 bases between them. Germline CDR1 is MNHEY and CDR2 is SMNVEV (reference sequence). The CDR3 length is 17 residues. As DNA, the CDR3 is TGTGCCAGCAGTTTAGCCACGCGGAGATCTCCCACAGATACGCAGTATTTT. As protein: CASSLATRRSPTDTQYF.

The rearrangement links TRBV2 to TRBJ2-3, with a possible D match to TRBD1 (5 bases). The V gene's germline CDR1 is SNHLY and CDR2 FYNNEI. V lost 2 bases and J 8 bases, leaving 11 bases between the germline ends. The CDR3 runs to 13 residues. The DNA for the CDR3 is TGTGCCAGCAGTGAATTGGGGCCGGGTACGCAGTATTTT. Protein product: CASSELGPGTQYF.

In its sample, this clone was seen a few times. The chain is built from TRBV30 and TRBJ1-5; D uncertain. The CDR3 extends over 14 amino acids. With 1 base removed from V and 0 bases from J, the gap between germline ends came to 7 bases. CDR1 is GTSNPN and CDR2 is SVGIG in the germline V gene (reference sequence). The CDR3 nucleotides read TGTGCCTGGAGTGGGGCCGTTAGCAATCAGCCCCAGCATTTT. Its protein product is CAWSGAVSNQPQHF.